The TCR beta chain under discussion was sequenced for a study of response to subunit inactivated influenza vaccine. Study-level results: The study's authors posited that every seasonal influenza vaccination enlists few new T cells.

This clonotype showed up just a few times. Its target is unknown. Trimming took 4 bases from V and 8 from J, leaving 14 bases between them. The CDR3 loop spans 13 amino acids. In TCRdb, the RT-PCR reads were re-called with MiXCR into one record per CDR3 protein. The repertoire consists of 600,000 to 700,000 distinct CDR3 sequences, with roughly 15% occurring once and the leading ten covering approximately 7.6%. V is TRBV12-3 or TRBV12-4 and J is TRBJ1-2, with a weak D call TRBD1 (5 bases). This sequence originates from a man between 45 and 60 years old who received an inactivated influenza vaccine. The sequencing used PBMCs from blood, collected 14 to 15 days before vaccination. In nucleotides, the CDR3 is TGTGCCAGCAGTTGGCCGGGGAGGGACGGCTACACCTTC. It is translated as CASSWPGRDGYTF.